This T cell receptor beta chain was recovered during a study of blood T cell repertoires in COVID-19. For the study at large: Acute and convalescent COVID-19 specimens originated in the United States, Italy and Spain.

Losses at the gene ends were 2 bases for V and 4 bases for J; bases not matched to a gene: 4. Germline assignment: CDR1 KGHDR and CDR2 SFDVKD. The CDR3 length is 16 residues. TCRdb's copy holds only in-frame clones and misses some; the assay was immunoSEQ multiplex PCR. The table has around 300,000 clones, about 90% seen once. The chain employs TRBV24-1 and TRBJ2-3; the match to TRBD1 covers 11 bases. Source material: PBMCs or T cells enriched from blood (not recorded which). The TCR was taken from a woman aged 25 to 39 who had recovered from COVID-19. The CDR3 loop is CATSDWGQGVADTQYF. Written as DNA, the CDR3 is TGTGCCACCAGTGATTGGGGACAGGGGGTCGCAGATACGCAGTATTTT.